These 32 T cell receptor beta chains came from one sample sequenced in a study of cytomegalovirus exposure and HLA in healthy donors. PCR involved 60 Vbeta and 13 Jbeta primers. Sequencing used immunoSEQ multiplex PCR; TCRdb keeps in-frame clones, though not all of them. The sample holds 220,000 or so clones; more than 65% are singletons and the top ten take 1.5% to 2%. Material: PBMCs. These TCRs come from a man over 45 in good health and CMV-seronegative.

This rearrangement joins TRBV9 to TRBJ1-1; a possible D gene is TRBD1 (5 bases). V was clipped by 0 bases and J by 5 bases, with 14 bases between them. Germline CDR1 is SGDLS and CDR2 is YYNGEE. The CDR3 length is 15 residues. This CDR3 reads CASSVGGGRGTEAFF. In DNA form, the CDR3 reads TGTGCCAGCAGCGTAGGGGGGGGTCGGGGGACTGAAGCTTTCTTT.

V usage is TRBV5-6 and J usage is TRBJ2-1, with 10 bases aligning to TRBD2. This CDR3 has 15 amino acids. In germline, CDR1 is SGHDT, CDR2 YYEEEE. The trim removed 2 bases at V and 10 bases at J, leaving 9 bases unmatched. CDR3 residues: CASSLLAGRSGEQFF. In DNA form, the CDR3 reads TGTGCCAGCAGCTTACTAGCGGGAAGGTCGGGGGAGCAGTTCTTC. Using reference TRBV5-6 and TRBJ2-1 for the parts outside the CDR3, the full variable domain is DAGVTQSPTHLIKTRGQQVTLRCSPKSGHDTVSWYQQALGQGPQFIFQYYEEEERQRGNFPDRFSGHQFPNYSSELNVNALLLGDSALYLCASSLLAGRSGEQFFGPGTRLTVL.

As DNA, the CDR3 is TGTGCCAGCAGCCGTGACTTGACAGCCGGCTACACCTTC. Its translation is CASSRDLTAGYTF. The rearrangement links TRBV5-8 to TRBJ1-2, with a tentative D call TRBD1 (5 bases). The V and J ends lost 4 bases and 8 bases respectively, with 15 bases between them. The CDR3 covers 13 residues. Germline CDR1 is SGHTS and CDR2 is YDEGEE.

This clone was recorded a few times. The V call is TRBV6-5, the J call TRBJ2-7, with 7 bases fitting TRBD1. The trim removed 2 bases at V and 2 bases at J, leaving 9 bases unmatched. There are 16 residues in the CDR3. From germline, CDR1 is MNHEY and CDR2 SVGAGI. CDR3 DNA sequence: TGTGCCAGCAGTTACAAAGTGGGGCAGGGGGCCTACGAGCAGTACTTC. Translation: CASSYKVGQGAYEQYF.

The chain combines TRBV18 with TRBJ1-4; TRBD1 is a possible D gene (6 bases). The length of the CDR3 is 12 residues. The germline V gene encodes CDR1 KGHSH and CDR2 LQKENI. With 8 bases removed from V and 10 bases from J, the gap between germline ends came to 14 bases. CDR3: CASGNGTLKLFF. The CDR3 coding sequence is TGTGCCAGCGGAAATGGGACATTAAAACTGTTTTTT. Looking up the rest from reference TRBV18 and TRBJ1-4 gives the full variable domain: NAGVMQNPRHLVRRRGQEARLRCSPMKGHSHVYWYRQLPEEGLKFMVYLQKENIIDESGMPKERFSAEFPKEGPSILRIQQVVRGDSAAYFCASGNGTLKLFFGSGTQLSVL.

This clone was observed a single time. Here the CDR3 DNA reads TGTGCCAGCAGCCCTTTTCGAGGTGGGCAGGGGGCCTCGAACACTGAAGCTTTCTTT. Its protein product is CASSPFRGGQGASNTEAFF. This chain joins TRBV4-2 and TRBJ1-1, with TRBD1 matching over 8 bases. Germline CDR1 reads LGHNA; CDR2 reads YNFKEQ. Unmatched junction bases numbered 17, after V lost 4 bases and J lost 1 base. The CDR3 sequence is 19 residues long.

There are a few counts of this clone. This sequence joins TRBV18 and TRBJ1-5; a possible D gene is TRBD1 (5 bases). This CDR3 has 15 residues. V lost 4 bases and J 2 bases, leaving 12 bases between the germline ends. Germline V lookup: CDR1 KGHSH, CDR2 LQKENI. CDR3 in DNA: TGTGCCAGCTCACTCTGGGGAGGGGGCAATCAGCCCCAGCATTTT. Translating gives CASSLWGGGNQPQHF. The entire variable domain, with the rest obtained from reference TRBV18 and TRBJ1-5, is as follows: NAGVMQNPRHLVRRRGQEARLRCSPMKGHSHVYWYRQLPEEGLKFMVYLQKENIIDESGMPKERFSAEFPKEGPSILRIQQVVRGDSAAYFCASSLWGGGNQPQHFGDGTRLSIL.

J is TRBJ2-7 and V is TRBV19; D not certain. The CDR3 totals 11 residues. V was cut by 4 bases and J by 8 bases, with 9 bases left in between. Germline V CDR1 and CDR2: LNHDA, SQIVND (reference sequence). In nucleotides, the CDR3 is TGTGCCAGTAGTAATTTGAAGCAGCAGTACTTC. It encodes CASSNLKQQYF.

The rearrangement links TRBV5-4 to TRBJ2-7; D unresolved. The CDR3 length is 13 residues. Germline CDR1 SGHNT, CDR2 YYREEE (reference sequence). The V gene lost 0 bases and the J gene lost 8 bases, with 12 bases spanning the gap. The CDR3 DNA reads as TGTGCCAGCAGCTTGGGGTCTAGTTCGCAGCAGTACTTC. Its protein is CASSLGSSSQQYF.

This clone has just a few counts. The chain carries TRBV19 and TRBJ2-7, with D perhaps TRBD1 (6 bases). This CDR3 comprises 15 residues. V was pared by 6 bases and J by 0 bases, with 15 bases between. In germline, CDR1 is LNHDA, CDR2 SQIVND (reference sequence). As DNA, the CDR3 is TGTGCCAGTAGGAACCGGGACACAGTCTCCTACGAGCAGTACTTC. This sequence encodes CASRNRDTVSYEQYF.

This rearrangement joins TRBV18 to TRBJ2-3, with a possible D match to TRBD1 (6 bases). CDR1 and CDR2 (germline): KGHSH, LQKENI. V dropped 4 bases and J dropped 2 bases, with 7 bases sitting between them. CDR3 length: 13 amino acids. Written as DNA, the CDR3 is TGTGCCAGCTCACGGGACAACACAGATACGCAGTATTTT. This sequence encodes CASSRDNTDTQYF.

This rearrangement joins TRBV27 to TRBJ2-3; 15 bases line up with TRBD2. The germline CDR1 and CDR2 sequences are MNHEY and SMNVEV (reference sequence). The CDR3 covers 17 residues. Trimming cost V 6 bases and J 5 bases; bases outside gene matches: 9. CDR3 sequence reads: CASRPPGLAGGGDTQYF. In DNA, the CDR3 is TGTGCCAGCAGACCTCCGGGACTAGCGGGAGGAGGAGATACGCAGTATTTT.

V is TRBV7-9 and J is TRBJ2-7; a weak D match, TRBD1 (5 bases). Per germline, CDR1 SEHNR and CDR2 FQNEAQ (reference sequence). V was trimmed by 3 bases and J by 1 base, leaving 22 bases between them. The CDR3 covers 18 residues. The CDR3 protein is CASSFGRAANAISYEQYF. The CDR3 DNA reads TGTGCCAGCAGCTTTGGCAGGGCAGCGAACGCAATATCCTACGAGCAGTACTTC.

The chain combines TRBV5-1 with TRBJ1-5; TRBD1 aligns across 7 bases. The V gene's germline CDR1 is SGHRS and CDR2 YFSETQ. The trim removed 4 bases at V and 4 bases at J, leaving 5 bases unmatched. CDR3 size: 14 residues. The CDR3 is CASSLGTDNQPQHF. CDR3 DNA sequence: TGCGCCAGCAGCCTAGGGACAGATAATCAGCCCCAGCATTTT. The complete variable domain, with remaining parts taken from reference TRBV5-1 and TRBJ1-5, reads KAGVTQTPRYLIKTRGQQVTLSCSPISGHRSVSWYQQTPGQGLQFLFEYFSETQRNKGNFPGRFSGRQFSNSRSEMNVSTLELGDSALYLCASSLGTDNQPQHFGDGTRLSIL.

The rearrangement uses TRBV5-1 and TRBJ2-2; 9 nucleotides agree with TRBD1. Germline V gives CDR1 SGHRS, CDR2 YFSETQ. Trimming took 4 bases from V and 4 from J; bases not matched to a gene: 11. The CDR3 totals 17 residues. The CDR3 region has the DNA TGCGCCAGCAGCCAACCCCGACAGGGGGACATCACCGGGGAGCTGTTTTTT. Protein product: CASSQPRQGDITGELFF.

The chain joins TRBV30 to TRBJ2-1; 10 nucleotides align to TRBD2. The CDR3 has 16 amino acids. CDR1 GTSNPN and CDR2 SVGIG come from the germline V gene (reference sequence). Trimming took 1 base from V and 0 from J; bases not matched to a gene: 3. CDR3 amino acids: CAWSASGRGSYNEQFF. The CDR3 nucleotides are TGTGCCTGGAGTGCAAGCGGGAGGGGCTCCTACAATGAGCAGTTCTTC.

This clone appeared a single time. The rearrangement joins TRBV9 to TRBJ2-2; 8 bases line up with TRBD1. Germline V gene data show CDR1 as SGDLS and CDR2 as YYNGEE. The CDR3 is made up of 15 amino acids. V shed 4 bases and J 3 bases; nucleotides not matched to a gene: 5. The CDR3 loop is CASSQTGADTGELFF. The CDR3 DNA reads as TGTGCCAGCAGCCAGACAGGGGCGGACACCGGGGAGCTGTTTTTT.

J is TRBJ2-5 and V is TRBV4-1, with 8 bases aligning to TRBD2. In germline, CDR1 is MGHRA, CDR2 YSYEKL. The CDR3 has 16 amino acids. Germline trimming cut 0 bases from V and 5 bases from J; bases unmatched to any gene: 8. The CDR3 nucleotides read TGCGCCAGCAGCCAAGAGACGGGAGGGCCGGGTGAGACCCAGTACTTC. Protein product: CASSQETGGPGETQYF.

The J gene is TRBJ1-2, the V gene TRBV6-6; tentatively, D is TRBD1 (5 bases). The CDR3 contains 13 residues. V gave up 6 bases and J gave up 2 bases, with 10 bases separating them. From germline, CDR1 is MNHNY and CDR2 SVGAGI (reference sequence). The CDR3 reads CASRTTANYGYTF. For the CDR3, the DNA is TGTGCCAGCAGAACGACAGCCAACTATGGCTACACCTTC.

The rearrangement joins TRBV10-3 to TRBJ2-2; a weak D match, TRBD1 (5 bases). CDR1 is ENHRY and CDR2 is SYGVKD in the germline V gene. The ends were cut back, 3 bases at V and 1 base at J, with 9 bases in the middle. The CDR3 sequence is 15 residues long. The CDR3, as DNA: TGTGCCATCAGTGAAGGGGCAGTGAACACCGGGGAGCTGTTTTTT. Its protein product is CAISEGAVNTGELFF.

The rearrangement joins TRBV11-2 to TRBJ2-7; 7 bases map to TRBD2. The CDR3 covers 16 residues. J gave up 5 bases and V 5 bases, and 15 bases lay outside the gene matches. Germline V gives CDR1 SGHAT, CDR2 FQNNGV. CDR3 residues: CASSGRGDGWGNEQYF. In DNA form, the CDR3 reads TGTGCCAGCAGCGGCCGGGGGGACGGTTGGGGGAACGAGCAGTACTTC.

As concerns this clone: One end of the junction does not line up with germline, which may come from a read error. CDR3 nucleotide sequence: TGTTCCAGCAGCTTAGTAGGCGGGGGCTGGGGGAGTAGCAATCAGCCCCAGCATTTT. This gives the protein CSSSLVGGGWGSSNQPQHF. J is TRBJ1-5 and V is TRBV7-9, with D maybe TRBD1 (6 bases). This CDR3 is 19 amino acids long. CDR1 and CDR2 (germline): SEHNR, FQNEAQ (reference sequence).

This chain connects TRBV6-1 to TRBJ1-4; 8 nucleotides line up with TRBD1. V lost 4 bases and J lost 8; bases outside the gene matches: 9. The CDR3 covers 15 residues. Germline V lookup: CDR1 MNHNS, CDR2 SASEGT. This chain's CDR3 is CASSAFWTGYEKLFF. The CDR3 DNA reads as TGTGCCAGCAGTGCATTCTGGACAGGGTACGAAAAACTGTTTTTT.

The chain uses TRBV2 and TRBJ2-7, with 7 bases lining up with TRBD1. Trimming removed 7 bases from V and 2 bases from J; junction bases left unmatched: 8. This CDR3 region has 14 residues. Germline assignment: CDR1 SNHLY and CDR2 FYNNEI. The CDR3 loop is CASNWDRAPYEQYF. Here the CDR3 DNA reads TGTGCCAGCAACTGGGACAGAGCTCCCTACGAGCAGTACTTC.

The genes are TRBV27 and TRBJ2-3, with D uncertain. CDR1 and CDR2 (germline): MNHEY, SMNVEV (reference sequence). Trimming took 2 bases from V and 4 from J, leaving 4 bases between them. The CDR3 sequence is 12 residues long. CDR3 region: CASSLVADTQYF. In DNA form, the CDR3 reads TGTGCCAGCAGTTTAGTAGCAGATACGCAGTATTTT.

This sequence joins TRBV5-5 and TRBJ2-1; TRBD2 matches 7 bases. J gave up 6 bases and V 3 bases, and 0 bases lay outside the gene matches. CDR1 is SGHKS and CDR2 is YYEKEE in the germline V gene (reference sequence). The CDR3 runs 12 residues. Here the CDR3 DNA reads TGTGCCAGCAGCTCGGGGGGCAATGAGCAGTTCTTC. Translation gives CASSSGGNEQFF.

This clone has a handful of counts. The chain is built from TRBV2 and TRBJ2-1; TRBD2 agrees at 9 bases. The CDR3 sequence is 14 residues long. With 7 bases clipped from V and 8 bases from J, the junction kept 9 bases outside the gene matches. From germline, CDR1 is SNHLY and CDR2 FYNNEI. CDR3 loop: CASTGLATSDEQFF. In DNA form, the CDR3 reads TGTGCCAGCACAGGACTAGCGACGAGTGATGAGCAGTTCTTC.

The chain recombines TRBV15 with TRBJ2-1, with a possible D match to TRBD2 (6 bases). Germline V gene lookup returns CDR1 LNHNV and CDR2 YYDKDF (reference sequence). The CDR3 extends over 13 amino acids. V dropped 3 bases and J dropped 8 bases, with 11 bases sitting between them. The DNA for the CDR3 is TGTGCCACCAGCAGGAGACTAGGCTATGAGCAGTTCTTC. The encoded protein is CATSRRLGYEQFF.

The V and J genes are TRBV19 and TRBJ2-7, with D perhaps matching TRBD1 (6 bases). Trimming left V 7 bases short and J 0 bases short, with 13 bases between. Germline CDR1 LNHDA, CDR2 SQIVND (reference sequence). This CDR3 spans 14 amino acids. The CDR3 here is CASNRQVSSYEQYF. The CDR3 region has the DNA TGTGCCAGTAACCGACAGGTATCCTCCTACGAGCAGTACTTC.

J is TRBJ2-7 and V is TRBV15; a weak D match, TRBD2 (5 bases). The ends were cut back, 1 base at V and 3 bases at J, with 10 bases in the middle. Germline loops: CDR1 LNHNV, CDR2 YYDKDF (reference sequence). The CDR3 consists of 14 residues. The CDR3 here is CATSRANRGYEQYF. DNA for the CDR3: TGTGCCACCAGCAGAGCCAACCGGGGCTACGAGCAGTACTTC. Together with reference TRBV15 and TRBJ2-7, the CDR3 gives the full variable domain: DAMVIQNPRYQVTQFGKPVTLSCSQTLNHNVMYWYQQKSSQAPKLLFHYYDKDFNNEADTPDNFQSRRPNTSFCFLDIRSPGLGDTAMYLCATSRANRGYEQYFGPGTRLTVT.

V usage is TRBV19 and J usage is TRBJ1-4, with D possibly TRBD1 on 5 matching bases. V gave up 10 bases and J gave up 0 bases, with 18 bases separating them. From germline, CDR1 is LNHDA and CDR2 SQIVND (reference sequence). This CDR3 region has 16 residues. CDR3 amino acids: CATQGGSITTNEKLFF. The CDR3 DNA reads TGTGCCACTCAGGGAGGCTCCATAACAACTAATGAAAAACTGTTTTTT.

The chain combines TRBV29-1 with TRBJ1-4; D is unclear. This CDR3 has 17 residues. V lost 7 bases to trimming and J lost 4 bases, with 25 bases between them. Germline CDR1 SQVTM, CDR2 ANQGSEA. The CDR3 DNA follows: TGCAGCGCCCGGTCCCCCCGCAGCGGAGGTATTAATGAAAAACTGTTTTTT. Its translation is CSARSPRSGGINEKLFF.